This T cell receptor (beta chain) originates from a study of blood T cell repertoires in COVID-19. About the research overall: Researchers got acute and convalescent COVID-19 samples from the United States, Italy and Spain.

Original data processing: Nucleated cell counts were estimated from reference gene primer amplification. Clones were read by immunoSEQ multiplex PCR, and TCRdb kept only the in-frame ones, dropping some. V, J and clone size derive from that table, while D and trimming were established from the DNA sequence. The profile shows about 300,000 clones, roughly 91% of them singletons. Recruitment covered about two dozen US areas and drew participants whose ages spanned roughly 18 to 90 years. Cohorts were assigned according to the clinical history that participants reported. This CDR3 is 12 amino acids long. V gave up 2 bases and J gave up 4 bases, with 4 bases separating them. Germline V gene data show CDR1 as SGHDN and CDR2 as FVKESK.

The chain recombines TRBV14 with TRBJ2-3, with D unclear. The receptor was isolated from a woman between 50 and 59 years old who had been exposed to COVID-19. The specimen sequenced was PBMCs or T cells enriched from blood (not recorded which). The CDR3 protein is CASSQQSDTQYF. DNA of the CDR3: TGTGCCAGCAGCCAACAGTCAGATACGCAGTATTTT.